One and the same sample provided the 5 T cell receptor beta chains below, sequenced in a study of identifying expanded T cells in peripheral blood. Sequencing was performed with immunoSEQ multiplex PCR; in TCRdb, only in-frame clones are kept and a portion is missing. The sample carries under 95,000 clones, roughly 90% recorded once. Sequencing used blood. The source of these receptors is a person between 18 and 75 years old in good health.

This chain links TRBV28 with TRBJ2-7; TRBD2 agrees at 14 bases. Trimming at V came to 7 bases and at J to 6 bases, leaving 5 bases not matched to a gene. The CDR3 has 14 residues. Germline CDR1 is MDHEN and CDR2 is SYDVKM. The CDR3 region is CASKRLAGGFEQYF. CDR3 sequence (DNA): TGTGCCAGCAAAAGACTAGCGGGAGGGTTCGAGCAGTACTTC. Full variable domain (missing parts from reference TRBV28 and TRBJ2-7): DVKVTQSSRYLVKRTGEKVFLECVQDMDHENMFWYRQDPGLGLRLIYFSYDVKMKEKGDIPEGYSVSREKKERFSLILESASTNQTSMYLCASKRLAGGFEQYFGPGTRLTVT.

The CDR3 sequence: CASSSGLSYNEQFF. CDR3 DNA: TGCGCCAGTTCTAGCGGTCTCTCCTACAATGAGCAGTTCTTC. V and J are TRBV4-3 and TRBJ2-1; 7 positions agree with TRBD2. Losses at the gene ends were 9 bases for V and 0 bases for J; bases not matched to a gene: 5. Germline values: CDR1 LGHNA, CDR2 YSLEER. This CDR3 contains 14 residues.

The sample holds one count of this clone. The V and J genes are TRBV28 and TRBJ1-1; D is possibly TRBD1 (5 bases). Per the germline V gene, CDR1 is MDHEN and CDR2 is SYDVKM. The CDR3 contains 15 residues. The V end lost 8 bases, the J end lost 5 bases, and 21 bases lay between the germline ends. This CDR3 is CASQLGQVTGTEAFF. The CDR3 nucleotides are TGTGCCAGCCAGTTGGGGCAGGTAACGGGTACTGAAGCTTTCTTT.

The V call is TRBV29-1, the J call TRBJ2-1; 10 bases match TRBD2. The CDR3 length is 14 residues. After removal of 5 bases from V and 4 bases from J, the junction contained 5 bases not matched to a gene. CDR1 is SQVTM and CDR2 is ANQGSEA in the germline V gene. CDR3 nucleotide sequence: TGCAGCGTTTTAACTAGCGGGGCATACAATGAGCAGTTCTTC. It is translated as CSVLTSGAYNEQFF.

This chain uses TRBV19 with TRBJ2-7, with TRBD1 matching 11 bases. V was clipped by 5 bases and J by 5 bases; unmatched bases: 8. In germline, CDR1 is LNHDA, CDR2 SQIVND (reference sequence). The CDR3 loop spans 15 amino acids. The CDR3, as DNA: TGTGCCAGTAGTTTTGGACAGGGGGCTGGGGACGAGCAGTACTTC. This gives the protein CASSFGQGAGDEQYF.